The 26 T cell receptor beta chains below come from one sample, sequenced in a study of T cell changes during pregnancy in multiple sclerosis. The method was immunoSEQ multiplex PCR; TCRdb's version includes in-frame clones alone and lacks a portion of them. The table records some 29,000 clones, approximately 89% of them present only once. Sequencing was performed on CD8+ T cells from peripheral blood mononuclear cells, taken after pregnancy. The receptors derive from a female donor with multiple sclerosis, enrolled in a pregnancy study.

This clone was found once. The V gene is TRBV27, the J gene TRBJ1-2; tentatively, D is TRBD1 (6 bases). This CDR3 is 14 amino acids long. Deletions cut 8 bases from V and 6 bases from J, with 19 bases between. Germline lookup yields CDR1 MNHEY and CDR2 SMNVEV (reference sequence). Written as DNA, the CDR3 is TGTGCCAGCTCCCTATCTACAGGGTTTCATGGCTACACCTTC. Its protein product is CASSLSTGFHGYTF.

The chain recombines TRBV10-3 with TRBJ2-5, with D possibly matching TRBD1 (6 bases). The germline V gene has CDR1 ENHRY and CDR2 SYGVKD. The CDR3 totals 13 residues. Trimming stripped 4 bases from V and 5 bases from J, with 11 bases between. The CDR3 coding sequence is TGTGCCATCAGTGTAGACCAGGGGGAGACCCAGTACTTC. Residues: CAISVDQGETQYF.

Written as DNA, the CDR3 is TGTGCCATCAGTGCGGCGGGCTCCTACGAGCAGTACTTC. Translating it yields CAISAAGSYEQYF. The chain joins TRBV10-3 to TRBJ2-7; TRBD2 might be the D (5 bases). The CDR3 has 13 amino acids. V was trimmed by 4 bases and J by 0 bases, leaving 7 bases between them. CDR1 and CDR2 (germline): ENHRY, SYGVKD.

The rearrangement joins TRBV5-4 to TRBJ2-3; the D is unclear. CDR1 and CDR2 from the germline V gene are SGHNT and YYREEE (reference sequence). The CDR3 consists of 15 residues. With 0 bases removed from V and 0 bases from J, the gap between germline ends came to 8 bases. The CDR3: CASSLVLASTDTQYF. The CDR3 DNA reads TGTGCCAGCAGCTTGGTACTCGCTAGCACAGATACGCAGTATTTT. Combining the CDR3 with reference TRBV5-4 and TRBJ2-3 gives the whole variable domain ETGVTQSPTHLIKTRGQQVTLRCSSQSGHNTVSWYQQALGQGPQFIFQYYREEENGRGNFPPRFSGLQFPNYSSELNVNALELDDSALYLCASSLVLASTDTQYFGPGTRLTVL.

J is TRBJ2-7 and V is TRBV29-1; perhaps TRBD1 as D (5 bases). From germline, CDR1 is SQVTM and CDR2 ANQGSEA. There are 15 residues in the CDR3. The V end lost 0 bases, the J end lost 4 bases, and 16 bases lay between the germline ends. The CDR3: CSVEDPQGKEYEQYF. CDR3 in DNA: TGCAGCGTTGAAGATCCGCAGGGCAAGGAATACGAGCAGTACTTC.

The chain employs TRBV7-9 and TRBJ2-1; maybe TRBD2 (6 bases). V lost 4 bases and J lost 4, with 23 bases in between. The V gene's germline CDR1 is SEHNR and CDR2 FQNEAQ (reference sequence). This CDR3 has 18 amino acids. The CDR3 region is CASSSAGTLTIVYNEQFF. The CDR3 bases are TGTGCCAGCAGCTCAGCCGGGACTCTAACGATCGTTTACAATGAGCAGTTCTTC.

V gene TRBV29-1 combines with J gene TRBJ2-7; TRBD1 agrees at 10 bases. The germline V gene has CDR1 SQVTM and CDR2 ANQGSEA. Trimming at V came to 3 bases and at J to 4 bases, leaving 6 bases not matched to a gene. This CDR3 spans 14 amino acids. This CDR3 is CSVESLDRGYEQYF. The CDR3 coding sequence is TGCAGCGTTGAGTCTTTGGACAGGGGGTACGAGCAGTACTTC.

The chain carries TRBV7-6 and TRBJ2-6, with TRBD2 identical over 14 bases. Germline V CDR1 and CDR2: SGHVS, FNYEAQ. This CDR3 is built from 18 residues. Trimming removed 3 bases from V and 4 bases from J; junction bases left unmatched: 5. The CDR3 here is CASSFGLAGGRGANVLTF. The CDR3 bases are TGTGCCAGCAGCTTTGGACTAGCGGGAGGCCGGGGGGCCAACGTCCTGACTTTC.

The rearrangement uses TRBV29-1 and TRBJ1-2; D is uncertain. V dropped 6 bases and J dropped 8 bases, with 16 bases sitting between them. The CDR3 extends over 12 amino acids. The germline V gene has CDR1 SQVTM and CDR2 ANQGSEA. CDR3 sequence: CSVPRSRGGYTF. CDR3 bases: TGCAGCGTACCACGATCAAGAGGGGGCTACACCTTC.

The CDR3 DNA is TGTGCCAGCAGTTACCGGGACTCAAATGGGAATGAGCAGTTCTTC. This codes for CASSYRDSNGNEQFF. The chain is built from TRBV5-8 and TRBJ2-1; D perhaps matches TRBD2 (6 bases). The CDR3 loop spans 15 amino acids. V dropped 5 bases and J dropped 7 bases, with 19 bases sitting between them. Per germline, CDR1 SGHTS and CDR2 YDEGEE.

This clone turned up a few times. This sequence joins TRBV6-1 and TRBJ2-2; 7 bases fit TRBD2. The V gene end was trimmed by 0 bases and the J gene end by 6 bases; junction bases not matched to a gene: 1. CDR1 is MNHNS, CDR2 SASEGT, per germline. The CDR3 totals 14 residues. The CDR3 reads CASSEAGGPGELFF. The CDR3 DNA follows: TGTGCCAGCAGTGAAGCGGGAGGGCCCGGGGAGCTGTTTTTT.

The J gene is TRBJ2-1, the V gene TRBV7-9; 8 nucleotides line up with TRBD1. Germline trimming cut 7 bases from V and 2 bases from J; bases unmatched to any gene: 7. Germline-derived CDR1 and CDR2 are SEHNR and FQNEAQ (reference sequence). CDR3 length: 15 amino acids. CDR3 protein: CASIPGTGPYNEQFF. The CDR3 bases are TGTGCCAGCATACCCGGGACAGGTCCCTACAATGAGCAGTTCTTC. The full variable domain, rest sourced from reference TRBV7-9 and TRBJ2-1, is DTGVSQNPRHKITKRGQNVTFRCDPISEHNRLYWYRQTLGQGPEFLTYFQNEAQLEKSRLLSDRFSAERPKGSFSTLEIQRTEQGDSAMYLCASIPGTGPYNEQFFGPGTRLTVL.

This clone was counted a few times. V is TRBV7-6 and J is TRBJ1-1; D unresolved. The CDR3 sequence is 15 residues long. Germline V lookup: CDR1 SGHVS, CDR2 FNYEAQ. The V and J ends lost 0 bases and 6 bases respectively, with 14 bases between them. The CDR3 nucleotides read TGTGCCAGCAGCTTAGCGCAAGGAGGGCGGCCTGAAGCTTTCTTT. Translated, it gives CASSLAQGGRPEAFF.

This chain connects TRBV7-9 to TRBJ2-1; no clear D. Trimming left V 5 bases short and J 9 bases short, with 11 bases between. Germline CDR1 is SEHNR and CDR2 is FQNEAQ (reference sequence). The CDR3 extends over 12 amino acids. The CDR3 DNA reads as TGTGCCAGCAGCCAAGATCAGTTTGAGCAGTTCTTC. It translates to CASSQDQFEQFF.

This clone was observed once. CDR3 sequence: CSVEDQGADYTF. CDR3 bases: TGCAGCGTTGAAGATCAGGGGGCGGACTACACCTTC. The J gene is TRBJ1-2, the V gene TRBV29-1; 8 positions agree with TRBD1. CDR1 and CDR2 from the germline V gene are SQVTM and ANQGSEA. J gave up 10 bases and V 0 bases, and 4 bases lay outside the gene matches. This CDR3 region has 12 residues.

The rearrangement joins TRBV4-3 to TRBJ2-5; 13 nucleotides match TRBD2. With 0 bases clipped from V and 4 bases from J, the junction kept 5 bases outside the gene matches. CDR1 is LGHNA, CDR2 YSLEER, per germline. There are 17 residues in the CDR3. The CDR3 here is CASSQEKGLAGLETQYF. The CDR3 region has the DNA TGCGCCAGCAGCCAAGAGAAGGGACTAGCGGGATTAGAGACCCAGTACTTC.

The J gene is TRBJ1-3, the V gene TRBV2; D might be TRBD1 (6 bases). CDR1 is SNHLY and CDR2 is FYNNEI in the germline V gene. This CDR3 comprises 15 residues. V lost 5 bases and J 0 bases, leaving 11 bases between the germline ends. CDR3 bases: TGTGCCAGCAGTAGGACAGAAGGCTCTGGAAACACCATATATTTT. It yields the protein CASSRTEGSGNTIYF.

The chain uses TRBV11-2 and TRBJ2-7, with D perhaps matching TRBD1 (6 bases). V was clipped by 0 bases and J by 3 bases, with 24 bases between them. The length of the CDR3 is 19 residues. Germline assignment: CDR1 SGHAT and CDR2 FQNNGV. CDR3 amino acids: CASSLDPPGQGLVGYEQYF. The CDR3 nucleotides read TGTGCCAGCAGCTTAGATCCCCCTGGGCAGGGGCTAGTGGGCTACGAGCAGTACTTC.

The gene calls are TRBV19 and TRBJ1-5; 12 bases align to TRBD1. Germline CDR1 and CDR2: LNHDA and SQIVND (reference sequence). The CDR3 is 17 residues long. The junction had 5 bases not matched to a gene; V was cut back by 4 bases and J by 1 base. The CDR3 spells CASSRDRGQWSNQPQHF. CDR3 DNA: TGTGCCAGTAGTAGGGACAGGGGGCAGTGGAGCAATCAGCCCCAGCATTTT.

This chain uses TRBV9 with TRBJ2-1, with D possibly matching TRBD2 (6 bases). V lost 3 bases and J 1 base, leaving 8 bases between the germline ends. The CDR3 covers 14 residues. Germline V lookup: CDR1 SGDLS, CDR2 YYNGEE. CDR3 residues: CASSAGRSYNEQFF. CDR3 DNA: TGTGCCAGCAGCGCCGGGAGATCCTACAATGAGCAGTTCTTC.

The V and J genes are TRBV19 and TRBJ2-7; 7 bases agree with TRBD1. The CDR3 covers 13 residues. Unmatched junction bases numbered 4, after V lost 6 bases and J lost 2 bases. Germline CDR1 reads LNHDA; CDR2 reads SQIVND (reference sequence). CDR3 region: CASSPGTAYEQYF. The CDR3 DNA sequence: TGTGCCAGTAGCCCCGGGACAGCCTACGAGCAGTACTTC.

V gene TRBV27 combines with J gene TRBJ1-2; a possible D gene is TRBD1 (6 bases). CDR1 MNHEY and CDR2 SMNVEV come from the germline V gene (reference sequence). The CDR3 has 15 amino acids. The ends were cut back, 0 bases at V and 4 bases at J, with 12 bases in the middle. The CDR3 here is CASSLSGATLYGYTF. For the CDR3, the DNA is TGTGCCAGCAGTTTATCGGGGGCGACCCTCTATGGCTACACCTTC.

The chain employs TRBV4-2 and TRBJ2-1, with D unclear. Germline CDR1 reads LGHNA; CDR2 reads YNFKEQ. There are 13 residues in the CDR3. The ends were cut back, 3 bases at V and 3 bases at J, with 6 bases in the middle. In nucleotides, the CDR3 is TGTGCCAGCAGCCAGCGCCTCTACAATGAGCAGTTCTTC. Translation gives CASSQRLYNEQFF.

The chain combines TRBV5-6 with TRBJ1-5; unclear D gene. Trimming shortened V by 4 bases and J by 4 bases, and 12 bases separated the two germline ends. The germline V gene has CDR1 SGHDT and CDR2 YYEEEE. The CDR3 spans 14 residues. CDR3 protein: CASSARMQNQPQHF. The CDR3 region has the DNA TGTGCCAGCAGCGCTAGGATGCAAAATCAGCCCCAGCATTTT.

This clone was recorded once. J is TRBJ1-1 and V is TRBV7-9; maybe TRBD1 (6 bases). Germline loops: CDR1 SEHNR, CDR2 FQNEAQ (reference sequence). The CDR3 contains 14 residues. V gave up 10 bases and J gave up 5 bases, with 20 bases separating them. The CDR3 nucleotides are TGTGCCACCTACCTAGGTACAGGGTTGACTGAAGCTTTCTTT. Amino acid sequence: CATYLGTGLTEAFF. The full variable domain, with the rest looked up from reference TRBV7-9 and TRBJ1-1, is DTGVSQNPRHKITKRGQNVTFRCDPISEHNRLYWYRQTLGQGPEFLTYFQNEAQLEKSRLLSDRFSAERPKGSFSTLEIQRTEQGDSAMYLCATYLGTGLTEAFFGQGTRLTVV.

The rearrangement links TRBV4-3 to TRBJ2-1, with TRBD2 matching 10 bases. CDR3 length: 15 amino acids. Germline CDR1 is LGHNA and CDR2 is YSLEER. V lost 1 base, J lost 8 bases, and 5 bases stayed unmatched. CDR3 in amino acids: CASSQGSGRPHEQFF. The CDR3 coding sequence is TGCGCCAGCAGCCAAGGTAGCGGGAGGCCCCATGAGCAGTTCTTC.